Listed below are T cell receptor beta chains from one sample, sequenced in a study of T cells after yellow fever vaccination. TCRdb used MiXCR to reprocess the 5' RACE reads, holding one entry per CDR3 protein. This sample carries roughly 65,000 distinct CDR3 sequences, 5% to 6.5% of them seen once, and the ten largest clones take roughly 2%. Sequencing was performed on CD4+ T cells sorted from PBMCs, taken less than 16 days after the first yellow fever vaccination. These receptors were taken from a man aged 18-30 years who received the YFV17D yellow fever vaccine. Each CDR3 is given with its conserved first and last residue. Fields, in order: V gene, D gene, clone size, J gene, CDR3 DNA, CDR3 protein. D genes are given only for firm matches. Expanded clones are given a class, and other clones once, few, many or no size at all.

v_call: TRBV5-5; d_call: TRBD1; clone_size: many; j_call: TRBJ1-5; cdr3_nt: TGTGCCAGCAGCTTGATCCCTGGACAGGGCGGGCAGCCCCAGCATTTT; cdr3_aa: CASSLIPGQGGQPQHF
v_call: TRBV4-3; d_call: TRBD2; clone_size: many; j_call: TRBJ2-3; cdr3_nt: TGCGCCAGCAGCCAAGAACCTTTCCTAGCGGGGGGCACCACAGATACGCAGTATTTT; cdr3_aa: CASSQEPFLAGGTTDTQYF
v_call: TRBV2; d_call: TRBD2; clone_size: NA; j_call: TRBJ2-1; cdr3_nt: TGTGCCAGCAGTCCCGGGACTAGCGGCTACAATGAGCAGTTCTTC; cdr3_aa: CASSPGTSGYNEQFF
v_call: TRBV2; d_call: NA; clone_size: many; j_call: TRBJ2-1; cdr3_nt: TGTGCCAGCAGTGGCGCGACTACGGATGAGCAGTTCTTC; cdr3_aa: CASSGATTDEQFF
v_call: TRBV12-3/TRBV12-4; d_call: TRBD2; clone_size: many; j_call: TRBJ2-5; cdr3_nt: TGTGCCAGCAGCCGGCGGGGGGGCGGAGAGACCCAGTACTTC; cdr3_aa: CASSRRGGGETQYF
v_call: TRBV6-5; d_call: TRBD2; clone_size: many; j_call: TRBJ2-7; cdr3_nt: TGTGCCAGCAGCCCCGGACTAGCGGGGGCGGGAGAGCAGTACTTC; cdr3_aa: CASSPGLAGAGEQYF
v_call: TRBV20-1; d_call: TRBD2; clone_size: many; j_call: TRBJ2-3; cdr3_nt: TGCAGTGTTAAAAAAGCGGGAGGCACAGATACGCAGTATTTT; cdr3_aa: CSVKKAGGTDTQYF
v_call: TRBV9; d_call: NA; clone_size: many; j_call: TRBJ1-6; cdr3_nt: TGTGCCAGCAGCGAGCGGCCCGAGTCACCCCTCCACTTT; cdr3_aa: CASSERPESPLHF
v_call: TRBV9; d_call: NA; clone_size: many; j_call: TRBJ2-5; cdr3_nt: TGTGCCAGCAGCGTAGCGGCAGGGGCGGAGACCCAGTACTTC; cdr3_aa: CASSVAAGAETQYF
v_call: TRBV5-1; d_call: TRBD2; clone_size: NA; j_call: TRBJ2-3; cdr3_nt: TGCGCCAGCAGCTTGTCTCGACTAGCGGGGTCAGATACGCAGTATTTT; cdr3_aa: CASSLSRLAGSDTQYF
v_call: TRBV5-1; d_call: TRBD1; clone_size: many; j_call: TRBJ1-2; cdr3_nt: TGCGCCAGCAGCGCACAGGGGAACTATGGCTACACCTTC; cdr3_aa: CASSAQGNYGYTF
v_call: TRBV5-1; d_call: NA; clone_size: many; j_call: TRBJ2-3; cdr3_nt: TGCGCCAGCAGCTTGGGGGAGGGCACAGATACGCAGTATTTT; cdr3_aa: CASSLGEGTDTQYF
v_call: TRBV12-3/TRBV12-4; d_call: NA; clone_size: many; j_call: TRBJ1-1; cdr3_nt: TGTGCCAGCAGTTTGGGGGCCGTAGTGGGAACTGAAGCTTTCTTT; cdr3_aa: CASSLGAVVGTEAFF
v_call: TRBV29-1; d_call: NA; clone_size: many; j_call: TRBJ2-1; cdr3_nt: TGCAGCGTTGAAGCAGACTTAGCATATGAGCAGTTCTTC; cdr3_aa: CSVEADLAYEQFF
v_call: TRBV27; d_call: NA; clone_size: few; j_call: TRBJ1-3; cdr3_nt: TGTGCCAGCAGTATCCATAGAGGCGGAAACACCATATATTTT; cdr3_aa: CASSIHRGGNTIYF
v_call: TRBV6-5; d_call: NA; clone_size: many; j_call: TRBJ2-4; cdr3_nt: TGTGCCAGCAGTTACTCTTCGGACTCTTCCAAAAACATTCAGTACTTC; cdr3_aa: CASSYSSDSSKNIQYF
v_call: TRBV4-1; d_call: NA; clone_size: NA; j_call: TRBJ2-6; cdr3_nt: TGCGCCAGCAGCCCCAGGCTAATGAAGGCTGGGGCCAACGTCCTGACTTTC; cdr3_aa: CASSPRLMKAGANVLTF
v_call: TRBV2; d_call: NA; clone_size: many; j_call: TRBJ2-5; cdr3_nt: TGTGCCAGCAGGCGGACGGGGGCGATCGGGACCCAGTACTTC; cdr3_aa: CASRRTGAIGTQYF
v_call: TRBV7-2; d_call: NA; clone_size: many; j_call: TRBJ1-3; cdr3_nt: TGTGCCAGCAGCCGTGACCGAGCGGGACCCTGGACCATATATTTT; cdr3_aa: CASSRDRAGPWTIYF
v_call: TRBV11-2; d_call: TRBD1; clone_size: medium-sized; j_call: TRBJ2-1; cdr3_nt: TGTGCCAGCAGCTTAGGGTGGACAGGTATCAATGAGCAGTTCTTC; cdr3_aa: CASSLGWTGINEQFF
v_call: TRBV19; d_call: NA; clone_size: many; j_call: TRBJ2-1; cdr3_nt: TGTGCCAGTAGTATTATGGGGGAATTGAGGCATGAGCAGTTCTTC; cdr3_aa: CASSIMGELRHEQFF
v_call: TRBV5-1; d_call: NA; clone_size: many; j_call: TRBJ2-1; cdr3_nt: TGCGCCAGCAGCAGACTAGACAGCTCCTACAATGAGCAGTTCTTC; cdr3_aa: CASSRLDSSYNEQFF
v_call: TRBV6-5; d_call: NA; clone_size: many; j_call: TRBJ1-1; cdr3_nt: TGTGCCAGCAGTTACTCAGGTAGTATGAACACTGAAGCTTTCTTT; cdr3_aa: CASSYSGSMNTEAFF
v_call: TRBV29-1; d_call: TRBD2; clone_size: many; j_call: TRBJ2-1; cdr3_nt: TGCAGTATGACTAGCGGGGGGGCTAGCTCCTACAATGAGCAGTTCTTC; cdr3_aa: CSMTSGGASSYNEQFF
v_call: TRBV5-1; d_call: TRBD1; clone_size: many; j_call: TRBJ1-1; cdr3_nt: TGCGCCAGCAGCTCGACAGGGCCGGGGGTAACTGAAGCTTTCTTT; cdr3_aa: CASSSTGPGVTEAFF
v_call: TRBV4-3; d_call: NA; clone_size: many; j_call: TRBJ2-3; cdr3_nt: TGCGCCAGCAGCCAAGGGAAGCCCGGACTCCATACGCAGTATTTT; cdr3_aa: CASSQGKPGLHTQYF
v_call: TRBV28; d_call: NA; clone_size: many; j_call: TRBJ2-5; cdr3_nt: TGTGCCAGCAGCAACATTCCGCGGACCCAGTACTTC; cdr3_aa: CASSNIPRTQYF
v_call: TRBV6-5; d_call: NA; clone_size: many; j_call: TRBJ2-5; cdr3_nt: TGTGCCAGCAGTTATGACGAGACCCAGTACTTC; cdr3_aa: CASSYDETQYF
v_call: TRBV6-2/TRBV6-3; d_call: NA; clone_size: many; j_call: TRBJ1-4; cdr3_nt: TGTGCCAGCAGTCCCGGGGATGAAAAACTGTTTTTT; cdr3_aa: CASSPGDEKLFF
v_call: TRBV5-1; d_call: NA; clone_size: many; j_call: TRBJ1-2; cdr3_nt: TGCGCCAGCAGCCCACAGGGCCTCGGGGGCTACACCTTC; cdr3_aa: CASSPQGLGGYTF
v_call: TRBV27; d_call: TRBD1; clone_size: many; j_call: TRBJ2-7; cdr3_nt: TGTGCCAGCGGGCGATTAGACAGGGGATTACCCTACGAGCAGTACTTC; cdr3_aa: CASGRLDRGLPYEQYF
v_call: TRBV5-6; d_call: NA; clone_size: many; j_call: TRBJ2-1; cdr3_nt: TGTGCCAGCAGCTTGCGTCCAGGAGCCTACAATGAGCAGTTCTTC; cdr3_aa: CASSLRPGAYNEQFF
v_call: TRBV6-5; d_call: NA; clone_size: many; j_call: TRBJ1-5; cdr3_nt: TGTGCCAGCAGCCCCTTCCCAGGGTATAGCAATCAGCCCCAGCATTTT; cdr3_aa: CASSPFPGYSNQPQHF
v_call: TRBV20-1; d_call: NA; clone_size: many; j_call: TRBJ2-3; cdr3_nt: TGCAGTGCTAAACGCCCGGGTGATACGCAGTATTTT; cdr3_aa: CSAKRPGDTQYF
v_call: TRBV11-2; d_call: NA; clone_size: many; j_call: TRBJ2-7; cdr3_nt: TGTGCCAGCAGCTCCCCGCGACAGGCTCCCTACGAGCAGTACTTC; cdr3_aa: CASSSPRQAPYEQYF
v_call: TRBV29-1; d_call: TRBD2; clone_size: many; j_call: TRBJ2-5; cdr3_nt: TGCAGCGTCGAAGCGGGGTCTAGCGGCCAGTACTTC; cdr3_aa: CSVEAGSSGQYF
v_call: TRBV11-2; d_call: TRBD2; clone_size: many; j_call: TRBJ2-1; cdr3_nt: TGTGCCAGCAGCGAGCTAGCGGGGGGTGTCAATGAGCAGTTCTTC; cdr3_aa: CASSELAGGVNEQFF
v_call: TRBV12-3/TRBV12-4; d_call: NA; clone_size: many; j_call: TRBJ1-2; cdr3_nt: TGTGCCAGCAGGCCCCGGGGGGAGAACTATGGCTACACCTTC; cdr3_aa: CASRPRGENYGYTF
v_call: TRBV21-1; d_call: NA; clone_size: many; j_call: TRBJ2-3; cdr3_nt: TGTGCCAGCAGCAAAGAGGGTTGGCAGGGAGAAATCACAGATACGCAGTATTTT; cdr3_aa: CASSKEGWQGEITDTQYF
v_call: TRBV6-5; d_call: NA; clone_size: many; j_call: TRBJ1-4; cdr3_nt: TGTGCCAGCAGTTATCAGGGTGGTTTGGGAAAACTGTTTTTT; cdr3_aa: CASSYQGGLGKLFF
v_call: TRBV27; d_call: NA; clone_size: many; j_call: TRBJ2-6; cdr3_nt: TGTGCCAGCAGTGAGGACATCTCTGGGGCCAACGTCCTGACTTTC; cdr3_aa: CASSEDISGANVLTF
v_call: TRBV19; d_call: NA; clone_size: NA; j_call: TRBJ2-5; cdr3_nt: TGTGCCAGTAGAAGAGACAGACGTCGGGAAGAGACCCAGTACTTC; cdr3_aa: CASRRDRRREETQYF
v_call: TRBV7-8; d_call: NA; clone_size: many; j_call: TRBJ2-6; cdr3_nt: TGTGCCTCCCAACGCAGGGCTGCTGGGGCCAACGTCCTGACTTTC; cdr3_aa: CASQRRAAGANVLTF
v_call: TRBV5-4; d_call: TRBD1; clone_size: many; j_call: TRBJ1-6; cdr3_nt: TGTGCCAGCAGCTTGGACCCGGCAGGGGGTGGCTCACCCCTCCACTTT; cdr3_aa: CASSLDPAGGGSPLHF
v_call: TRBV20-1; d_call: TRBD2; clone_size: many; j_call: TRBJ2-1; cdr3_nt: TGCAGTGCTAGCCCCGGGACTAGCGGGGGGGAGCAGTTCTTC; cdr3_aa: CSASPGTSGGEQFF
v_call: TRBV9; d_call: NA; clone_size: many; j_call: TRBJ2-3; cdr3_nt: TGTGCCAGCAGCGTAGGAGGGCTTGGAGATACGCAGTATTTT; cdr3_aa: CASSVGGLGDTQYF
v_call: TRBV5-1; d_call: NA; clone_size: many; j_call: TRBJ1-3; cdr3_nt: TGCGCCAGCAGCTTGGCCCCAGACCCGGAGGGAAACACCATATATTTT; cdr3_aa: CASSLAPDPEGNTIYF
v_call: TRBV5-1; d_call: TRBD2; clone_size: many; j_call: TRBJ2-1; cdr3_nt: TGCGCCAGCAGCTTGCTCCCTGCGGGAGAAAATGAGCAGTTCTTC; cdr3_aa: CASSLLPAGENEQFF
v_call: TRBV4-2; d_call: NA; clone_size: many; j_call: TRBJ2-1; cdr3_nt: TGTGCCAGCAGCCGGCAAAAAGGGAGCAATGAGCAGTTCTTC; cdr3_aa: CASSRQKGSNEQFF
v_call: TRBV29-1; d_call: NA; clone_size: many; j_call: TRBJ1-3; cdr3_nt: TGCAGCGTTGATGCCGGGGTAGGGGGAAACACCATATATTTT; cdr3_aa: CSVDAGVGGNTIYF
v_call: TRBV7-2; d_call: NA; clone_size: many; j_call: TRBJ1-2; cdr3_nt: TGTGCCAGCAGCCAACGTCAAGGGCGTTCTGGCTACACCTTC; cdr3_aa: CASSQRQGRSGYTF
v_call: TRBV5-1; d_call: TRBD2; clone_size: many; j_call: TRBJ2-1; cdr3_nt: TGCGCCAGCAGCTCCGGACTAGCGGGGTATAATGAGCAGTTCTTC; cdr3_aa: CASSSGLAGYNEQFF
v_call: TRBV20-1; d_call: NA; clone_size: many; j_call: TRBJ1-4; cdr3_nt: TGCAGTGCTTCTGGGGTCGAAGAAAAACTGTTTTTT; cdr3_aa: CSASGVEEKLFF
v_call: TRBV4-2; d_call: TRBD1; clone_size: many; j_call: TRBJ2-6; cdr3_nt: TGTGCCAGCAGCCAAGACCCAGGGGGTGGGGCCAACGTCCTGACTTTC; cdr3_aa: CASSQDPGGGANVLTF
v_call: TRBV5-1; d_call: TRBD1; clone_size: many; j_call: TRBJ1-2; cdr3_nt: TGCGCCAGCAGCTTCGAGGGACAGGGTAATGGCTACACCTTC; cdr3_aa: CASSFEGQGNGYTF
v_call: TRBV7-2; d_call: TRBD2; clone_size: many; j_call: TRBJ2-2; cdr3_nt: TGTGCCAGCAGCTTAGGGGGACTAGCGTTCACCGGGGAGCTGTTTTTT; cdr3_aa: CASSLGGLAFTGELFF
v_call: TRBV3-1; d_call: TRBD2; clone_size: many; j_call: TRBJ2-1; cdr3_nt: TGTGCCAGCAGCCATGGCGGGAGCTCCTACAATGAGCAGTTCTTC; cdr3_aa: CASSHGGSSYNEQFF
v_call: TRBV9; d_call: TRBD1; clone_size: many; j_call: TRBJ1-2; cdr3_nt: TGTGCCAGCAGCGTAGGCGACAGGGAATCTGGCTACACCTTC; cdr3_aa: CASSVGDRESGYTF
v_call: TRBV5-1; d_call: TRBD1; clone_size: few; j_call: TRBJ1-4; cdr3_nt: TGCGCCAGCAGCTTGGACAGGGGCGGACTAGATGAAAAACTGTTTTTT; cdr3_aa: CASSLDRGGLDEKLFF